These T cell receptor beta chains were read from a single sample in a study of blood T cell repertoires in COVID-19. Assay used: immunoSEQ multiplex PCR; TCRdb lists only in-frame clones, some missing. The sample lists about 430,000 clones; roughly 90% were seen once. The sequenced sample consisted of peripheral blood. The receptors shown here come from a man between 18 and 35 years old with COVID-19, enrolled during active disease. Each CDR3 is given with its conserved first and last residue. D genes are given only for firm matches. Clone sizes are given selectively: once, few, many, or a class where the clone is expanded.

V	J	D	size	CDR3	DNA
TRBV5-5	TRBJ1-2	TRBD1	NA	CASSYDRGVYGYTF	TGTGCCAGCAGCTACGACAGGGGAGTCTATGGCTACACCTTC
TRBV2	TRBJ1-3	NA	NA	CASSVGASGGNTIYF	TGTGCCAGCAGCGTGGGGGCTTCGGGGGGAAACACCATATATTTT
TRBV29-1	TRBJ2-1	TRBD2	NA	CSVEPGRDNEQFF	TGCAGCGTTGAGCCCGGGAGGGACAATGAGCAGTTCTTC
TRBV7-2	TRBJ2-7	TRBD2	NA	CASSLVGSSGGYEQYF	TGTGCCAGCAGCTTAGTCGGGTCTAGCGGGGGGTACGAGCAGTACTTC
TRBV2	TRBJ1-1	TRBD1	NA	CAGTIRGEGPEAFF	TGTGCCGGAACAATCAGGGGGGAAGGGCCTGAAGCTTTCTTT
TRBV11-3	TRBJ2-7	TRBD2	NA	CASSSGLARYEQYF	TGTGCCAGCAGCTCGGGACTAGCCAGATACGAGCAGTACTTC
TRBV5-1	TRBJ1-1	NA	NA	CASSLDLEYTEAFF	TGCGCCAGCAGCTTGGATCTGGAGTACACTGAAGCTTTCTTT
TRBV29-1	TRBJ2-1	TRBD2	NA	CSASGLAGKEQFF	TGCAGCGCCTCGGGACTAGCGGGTAAAGAGCAGTTCTTC
TRBV11-3	TRBJ2-2	NA	NA	CASNNSGLDIGELFF	TGTGCCAGCAACAATTCGGGACTGGATATAGGGGAGCTGTTTTTT
TRBV5-1	TRBJ1-4	NA	NA	CASSSGPGTNEKLFF	TGCGCCAGCAGCTCGGGTCCGGGAACTAATGAAAAACTGTTTTTT
TRBV29-1	TRBJ2-2	TRBD1	NA	CSVKTGILPGELFF	TGCAGCGTTAAGACAGGGATACTTCCCGGGGAGCTGTTTTTT
TRBV4-1	TRBJ2-1	NA	NA	CASSQVLLDGEQFF	TGCGCCAGCAGCCAAGTTTTACTAGACGGTGAGCAGTTCTTC
TRBV28	TRBJ2-1	NA	NA	CASSLWGVSYNEQFF	TGTGCCAGCAGCCTGTGGGGGGTTTCCTACAATGAGCAGTTCTTC
TRBV6-5	TRBJ2-1	TRBD2	NA	CASDSGIGNEQFF	TGTGCCAGCGACAGCGGGATCGGGAATGAGCAGTTCTTC
TRBV7-9	TRBJ2-3	NA	NA	CASSAGPSTDTQYF	TGTGCCAGCAGTGCGGGGCCTAGCACAGATACGCAGTATTTT
TRBV5-3	TRBJ2-7	TRBD1	NA	CARSLERGTGWYEQYF	TGTGCCAGAAGCTTGGAACGAGGGACAGGGTGGTACGAGCAGTACTTC
TRBV5-1	TRBJ2-3	TRBD1	NA	CASSFGWDRDTDTQYF	TGCGCCAGCAGCTTTGGGTGGGACAGGGATACAGATACGCAGTATTTT
TRBV18	TRBJ2-7	NA	NA	CASSPPTGKSGYEQYF	TGTGCCAGCTCACCCCCAACAGGAAAATCGGGCTACGAGCAGTACTTC
TRBV7-9	TRBJ2-7	TRBD2	NA	CASSSSGDSYEQYF	TGTGCCAGCAGCTCTAGCGGGGACTCCTACGAGCAGTACTTC
TRBV19	TRBJ2-1	NA	NA	CASSIPGLRGSNEQFF	TGTGCCAGTAGTATACCGGGACTTCGGGGGTCCAATGAGCAGTTCTTC
TRBV29-1	TRBJ1-3	TRBD1	NA	CSVDRQGAGNTIYF	TGCAGCGTTGACCGACAGGGAGCTGGAAACACCATATATTTT
TRBV7-9	TRBJ2-7	TRBD1	NA	CASSELGQGAREQYF	TGTGCCAGCAGCGAATTGGGACAGGGGGCCCGCGAGCAGTACTTC
TRBV15	TRBJ2-4	TRBD1	NA	CATSEVQGAKNIQYF	TGTGCCACCAGCGAAGTACAGGGGGCCAAAAACATTCAGTACTTC
TRBV12-3/TRBV12-4	TRBJ1-1	TRBD1	NA	CASSTGTDTEAFF	TGTGCCAGCAGTACCGGGACAGACACTGAAGCTTTCTTT
TRBV2	TRBJ2-3	NA	NA	CASSEQTSGDTQYF	TGTGCCAGCAGTGAGCAGACTAGTGGGGATACGCAGTATTTT
TRBV7-2	TRBJ2-1	TRBD2	few	CASSRSGGLSYNEQFF	TGTGCCAGCAGCCGGAGCGGGGGGCTGAGCTACAATGAGCAGTTCTTC
TRBV7-9	TRBJ1-1	TRBD1	NA	CASRRTGPLNTEAFF	TGTGCCAGCAGAAGGACAGGGCCTTTGAACACTGAAGCTTTCTTT
TRBV14	TRBJ1-3	NA	NA	CASSLILRAGNTIYF	TGTGCCAGCAGTCTAATTCTCAGGGCTGGAAACACCATATATTTT
TRBV6-4	TRBJ2-1	TRBD2	NA	CASSEMSGKGSNEQFF	TGTGCCAGCAGTGAGATGAGCGGGAAGGGTTCGAATGAGCAGTTCTTC
TRBV18	TRBJ2-3	NA	NA	CASSPHFLSTGPSTDTQYF	TGTGCCAGCTCACCACATTTTCTCTCTACAGGGCCTAGCACAGATACGCAGTATTTT
TRBV5-4	TRBJ1-2	NA	NA	CASSLAQGIYGYTF	TGTGCCAGCAGCTTGGCCCAGGGGATCTATGGCTACACCTTC
TRBV6-5	TRBJ2-5	NA	NA	CASSYSTGRQETQYF	TGTGCCAGCAGTTACAGTACTGGTAGACAAGAGACCCAGTACTTC
TRBV7-3	TRBJ2-7	NA	NA	CASSTNSGVDEQYF	TGTGCCAGCAGCACCAACTCTGGTGTCGACGAGCAGTACTTC
TRBV2	TRBJ2-5	NA	NA	CASSEARETQYF	TGTGCCAGCAGTGAAGCGCGGGAGACCCAGTACTTC
TRBV5-1	TRBJ2-5	TRBD1	NA	CASSLTGDGETQYF	TGCGCCAGCAGCTTGACAGGGGATGGTGAGACCCAGTACTTC
TRBV7-9	TRBJ2-5	TRBD2	few	CASNPSGGAETQYF	TGTGCCAGCAATCCTAGCGGGGGGGCAGAGACCCAGTACTTC
TRBV18	TRBJ2-7	NA	NA	CASSPNQGRRYEQYF	TGTGCCAGCTCACCAAACCAGGGGCGCCGCTACGAGCAGTACTTC
TRBV5-6	TRBJ2-1	NA	NA	CASIAAAGSYNEQFF	TGTGCCAGCATAGCAGCTGCGGGATCCTACAATGAGCAGTTCTTC
TRBV6-1	TRBJ1-1	TRBD1	once	CASSDDRGTEAFF	TGTGCCAGCAGTGACGACAGGGGCACTGAAGCTTTCTTT
TRBV11-2	TRBJ1-4	NA	NA	CASSFSPPGQGTEKLFF	TGTGCCAGCAGCTTTAGCCCACCTGGGCAGGGAACTGAAAAACTGTTTTTT
TRBV19	TRBJ2-1	TRBD1	NA	CASSAGTGGVGEQFF	TGTGCCAGTAGTGCGGGGACAGGGGGCGTGGGTGAGCAGTTCTTC
TRBV5-4	TRBJ1-2	TRBD1	NA	CASSLNRDRIKGYTF	TGTGCCAGCAGCTTGAACCGGGACAGGATAAAGGGCTACACCTTC
TRBV18	TRBJ1-1	TRBD1	NA	CASSRSTGGTEAFF	TGTGCCAGCTCACGATCGACAGGGGGCACTGAAGCTTTCTTT
TRBV7-2	TRBJ2-5	NA	NA	CASSLGGIGLQFQETQYF	TGTGCCAGCAGCTTAGGAGGCATTGGCCTGCAGTTCCAAGAGACCCAGTACTTC
TRBV11-3	TRBJ1-3	NA	once	CASSFGGVSSGNTIYF	TGTGCCAGCAGCTTTGGGGGGGTGTCCTCTGGAAACACCATATATTTT
TRBV2	TRBJ1-5	NA	NA	CASSPDTYSNQPQHF	TGTGCCAGCAGTCCCGACACTTATAGCAATCAGCCCCAGCATTTT
TRBV28	TRBJ1-4	NA	NA	CASSENEKLFF	TGTGCCAGCAGTGAGAATGAAAAACTGTTTTTT
TRBV6-1	TRBJ1-3	NA	NA	CASSEIRRNTIYF	TGTGCCAGCAGTGAAATCCGCAGGAACACCATATATTTT
TRBV19	TRBJ2-7	TRBD2	NA	CASSIAGVGEQYF	TGTGCCAGTAGTATCGCGGGGGTAGGGGAGCAGTACTTC
TRBV2	TRBJ2-1	TRBD1	once	CASSDRTGLINEQFF	TGTGCCAGCAGTGATCGGACAGGGTTAATCAATGAGCAGTTCTTC
TRBV5-5	TRBJ2-1	TRBD1	NA	CASSPGTGVHEQFF	TGTGCCAGCAGCCCCGGGACAGGGGTTCATGAGCAGTTCTTC
TRBV5-6	TRBJ1-2	NA	NA	CASRGGAGGYTF	TGTGCCAGCCGCGGGGGCGCAGGAGGCTACACCTTC
TRBV10-3	TRBJ2-7	TRBD1	NA	CAINPGQGYEQYF	TGTGCCATTAACCCGGGACAGGGCTACGAGCAGTACTTC
TRBV28	TRBJ1-2	NA	NA	CASANNYGYTF	TGTGCCAGCGCGAACAACTATGGCTACACCTTC
TRBV19	TRBJ1-2	NA	few	CASSRGSVNYGYTF	TGTGCCAGTAGTCGGGGGTCTGTTAACTATGGCTACACCTTC
TRBV6-5	TRBJ1-4	NA	NA	CASSYRSDGNEKLFF	TGTGCCAGCAGTTACCGGTCTGATGGTAATGAAAAACTGTTTTTT
TRBV7-9	TRBJ2-4	NA	NA	CASSPLLDSQGYIQYF	TGTGCCAGCAGCCCGCTCCTAGATAGTCAGGGGTACATTCAGTACTTC
TRBV28	TRBJ1-4	NA	NA	CASSLSGATNEKLFF	TGTGCCAGCAGTTTGTCCGGTGCAACTAATGAAAAGCTGTTTTTT